Listed here are 26 T cell receptor beta chains from one sample, sequenced in a study of blood T cells in healthy people across ages. Then a second PCR, running roughly 7 to 11 cycles, was carried out with a sample-barcoded 5' primer and a J-beta primer mix. TCRdb itself ran the 5' RACE reads through MiXCR, one entry per CDR3 protein. The sample consists of 730,000 or so distinct CDR3 sequences, less than 45% of them appearing once. The sequencing input was blood. These receptors originate from an elderly man in good health.

There are a few counts of this clonotype. The rearrangement links TRBV6-5 to TRBJ2-3; D gene ambiguous. V gave up 5 bases and J gave up 8 bases, with 17 bases separating them. CDR3 length: 14 residues. Per germline, CDR1 MNHEY and CDR2 SVGAGI. The CDR3 sequence: CASSTQKVEATQYF. The CDR3, as DNA: TGTGCCAGCAGTACTCAAAAGGTCGAGGCTACGCAGTATTTT.

The gene calls are TRBV11-2 and TRBJ2-3; 10 bases agree with TRBD2. This CDR3 region has 14 residues. Trimming took 4 bases from V and 8 from J; bases not matched to a gene: 6. In germline, CDR1 is SGHAT, CDR2 FQNNGV. CDR3 sequence (DNA): TGTGCCAGCAGCTCTAGCGGGGGCCCGGCTACGCAGTATTTT. Translated, it gives CASSSSGGPATQYF.

This clonotype turned up a few times. The chain has TRBV5-1 and TRBJ1-2; D remains ambiguous. The germline gives CDR1 SGHRS, CDR2 YFSETQ. The V and J ends lost 2 bases and 4 bases respectively, with 12 bases between them. The CDR3 consists of 14 residues. CDR3 region: CASSFDASSYGYTF. The CDR3 nucleotides read TGCGCCAGCAGCTTTGATGCCTCCAGCTATGGCTACACCTTC.

This clonotype is a singleton in its sample. A junction end diverges from the germline sequence, so it may reflect a read error. The chain is built from TRBV4-2 and TRBJ1-4; weak D call: TRBD1 (5 bases). The length of the CDR3 is 15 residues. Germline V lookup: CDR1 LGHNA, CDR2 YNFKEQ. In DNA, the CDR3 is TGTGCCGGCAGCCAGGGTCGGCTCGGTAATGAAAAACTGTTTTTT. As protein: CAGSQGRLGNEKLFF.

This clonotype has just a few counts. The chain carries TRBV9 and TRBJ2-2, with TRBD2 matching 12 bases. CDR3 length equals 16 residues. Germline V gives CDR1 SGDLS, CDR2 YYNGEE. V gave up 2 bases and J gave up 3 bases; unmatched junction bases: 2. The CDR3: CASSVLAGGDTGELFF. The CDR3 bases are TGTGCCAGCAGCGTCCTAGCGGGAGGGGACACCGGGGAGCTGTTTTTT.

This clonotype appeared many times. The chain carries TRBV29-1 and TRBJ1-2; D unresolved. CDR1 is SQVTM and CDR2 is ANQGSEA in the germline V gene. The V and J ends lost 5 bases and 7 bases respectively, with 14 bases between them. CDR3 length equals 12 residues. CDR3 region: CSVMGREFGYTF. CDR3 DNA sequence: TGCAGCGTTATGGGGAGGGAGTTTGGCTACACCTTC. Using reference TRBV29-1 and TRBJ1-2 for the parts outside the CDR3, the full variable domain is SAVISQKPSRDICQRGTSLTIQCQVDSQVTMMFWYRQQPGQSLTLIATANQGSEATYESGFVIDKFPISRPNLTFSTLTVSNMSPEDSSIYLCSVMGREFGYTFGSGTRLTVV.

This clonotype was seen ten or more times. This chain joins TRBV14 and TRBJ2-5; D perhaps matches TRBD2 (6 bases). Between the trimmed V and J ends, which lost 4 bases and 4 bases, there was a span of 16 bases. The CDR3 consists of 15 residues. Germline V CDR1 and CDR2: SGHDN, FVKESK. The CDR3 DNA is TGTGCCAGCAGCCCAAGACTGGGGGGAGGAGAGACCCAGTACTTC. It codes for CASSPRLGGGETQYF.

In its sample, this clonotype was seen a few times. This chain connects TRBV5-1 to TRBJ2-1; the match to TRBD2 covers 11 bases. The CDR3 extends over 15 amino acids. CDR1 is SGHRS, CDR2 YFSETQ, per germline. V lost 2 bases to trimming and J lost 8 bases; unmatched junction nucleotides: 6. DNA of the CDR3: TGCGCCAGCAGCTTTAGCGGGGGGGCTTGGGATGAGCAGTTCTTC. This translates into CASSFSGGAWDEQFF.

CDR3 DNA sequence: TGCAGTGCTCTTCGTGCACTAGCGACCTCCAATGAGCAGTTCTTC. It translates to CSALRALATSNEQFF. This chain uses TRBV20-1 with TRBJ2-1, with 7 bases lining up with TRBD2. V lost 5 bases and J lost 6; bases outside the gene matches: 13. Per germline, CDR1 DFQATT and CDR2 SNEGSKA (reference sequence). CDR3 length equals 15 residues.

The rearrangement joins TRBV27 to TRBJ2-7; the D gene is possibly TRBD1 (6 bases). V was pared by 5 bases and J by 2 bases, with 19 bases between. The germline gives CDR1 MNHEY, CDR2 SMNVEV (reference sequence). The CDR3 spans 16 residues. CDR3 region: CASSTNGQRAAYEQYF. For the CDR3, the DNA is TGTGCCAGCAGTACAAACGGACAGAGGGCAGCCTACGAGCAGTACTTC.

The CDR3 DNA sequence: TGTGCCAGCAGCTTAGTTAGGGTTTCCTACGAGCAGTTCTTC. Encoded protein: CASSLVRVSYEQFF. The chain couples TRBV7-9 to TRBJ2-1; D is ambiguous. V lost 1 base and J lost 10, with 14 bases in between. Germline V gene lookup returns CDR1 SEHNR and CDR2 FQNEAQ (reference sequence). There are 14 residues in the CDR3.

With respect to this clonotype: The junction shows a germline mismatch at one end, possibly a read error. The V call is TRBV7-2, the J call TRBJ2-1; 7 bases line up with TRBD1. The DNA end is more similar to TRBJ2-7, so the J call may be wrong. Germline V gene lookup returns CDR1 SGHTA and CDR2 FQGNSA. This CDR3 has 15 residues. CDR3 DNA sequence: TGTGCCGGCAGACCTGGTCCACAGGGGATCGGCGAGCAGTACTTC. Encoded protein: CAGRPGPQGIGEQYF.

The CDR3 spells CASSVRGMRETQYF. The CDR3 DNA reads TGTGCCAGCAGCGTACGGGGTATGAGAGAGACCCAGTACTTC. The chain has TRBV9 and TRBJ2-5; a possible D gene is TRBD2 (5 bases). Trimming left V 1 base short and J 4 bases short, with 11 bases between. In germline, CDR1 is SGDLS, CDR2 YYNGEE. CDR3 size: 14 residues.

This clonotype was seen a handful of times. This sequence joins TRBV11-2 and TRBJ1-1, with no clear D. V was pared by 3 bases and J by 1 base, with 6 bases between. The CDR3 extends over 13 amino acids. Germline-derived CDR1 and CDR2 are SGHAT and FQNNGV. As DNA, the CDR3 is TGTGCCAGCAGCTTTTCCCAGAACACTGAAGCTTTCTTT. This gives the protein CASSFSQNTEAFF.

Here the CDR3 DNA reads TGTGCCAGCAGCGGACTAGCGGGGGGGCCCTACGAGCAGTACTTC. Its protein product is CASSGLAGGPYEQYF. The V and J genes are TRBV7-7 and TRBJ2-7; 15 bases agree with TRBD2. The CDR3 runs to 15 residues. Germline CDR1 and CDR2: SSHAT and FNYEAQ (reference sequence). V lost 5 bases and J lost 2; bases outside the gene matches: 1.

The chain uses TRBV11-2 and TRBJ2-3; 10 nucleotides match TRBD2. Trimming cost V 5 bases and J 0 bases; bases outside gene matches: 14. Germline CDR1 reads SGHAT; CDR2 reads FQNNGV. This CDR3 spans 19 amino acids. CDR3 sequence: CASSRGLAASGASTDTQYF. CDR3 DNA sequence: TGTGCCAGCAGCAGAGGACTAGCGGCCTCTGGGGCTAGCACAGATACGCAGTATTTT.

The chain uses TRBV18 and TRBJ2-5; D gene uncertain. The CDR3 has 14 amino acids. Germline-derived CDR1 and CDR2 are KGHSH and LQKENI. V was cut by 1 base and J by 4 bases, with 10 bases left in between. For the CDR3, the DNA is TGTGCCAGCTCACCACAACCTTCCCCAGAGACCCAGTACTTC. It is translated as CASSPQPSPETQYF. The full variable domain, rest sourced from reference TRBV18 and TRBJ2-5, is NAGVMQNPRHLVRRRGQEARLRCSPMKGHSHVYWYRQLPEEGLKFMVYLQKENIIDESGMPKERFSAEFPKEGPSILRIQQVVRGDSAAYFCASSPQPSPETQYFGPGTRLLVL.

This chain connects TRBV7-2 to TRBJ2-3, with 9 bases identical to TRBD2. J gave up 6 bases and V 0 bases, and 4 bases lay outside the gene matches. The germline V gene has CDR1 SGHTA and CDR2 FQGNSA. The CDR3 sequence is 15 residues long. CDR3 amino acids: CASSLASRGGDTQYF. The DNA of the CDR3 is TGTGCCAGCAGCTTAGCGTCGCGGGGGGGCGATACGCAGTATTTT.

V usage is TRBV6-2 or TRBV6-3 and J usage is TRBJ2-7, with D uncertain. Trimming took off 6 bases at V and 7 bases at J, with 22 bases between the two ends. Per the germline V gene, CDR1 is MNHEY and CDR2 is SVGEGT. CDR3 length equals 15 residues. The CDR3 spells CASSLTRDSYNEQYF. As DNA, the CDR3 is TGTGCCAGCAGCCTTACAAGAGACTCCTACAATGAGCAGTACTTC.

The chain employs TRBV11-3 and TRBJ2-1; TRBD1 matches at 10 bases. V was pared by 5 bases and J by 7 bases, with 8 bases of the junction left unmatched. This CDR3 has 15 amino acids. The V gene's germline CDR1 is SGHNT and CDR2 YENEEA. CDR3 DNA sequence: TGTGCCAGCAGCGAATGGGGACAGGGGCAAAATGAGCAGTTCTTC. Its protein is CASSEWGQGQNEQFF.

The chain links TRBV4-3 to TRBJ2-7, with D possibly matching TRBD2 (5 bases). The CDR3 consists of 16 residues. V lost 0 bases to trimming and J lost 6 bases, with 18 bases between them. Germline V gene sequence: CDR1 LGHNA, CDR2 YSLEER. The CDR3, as DNA: TGCGCCAGCAGCCAAGATTATCGAGGACGGAGGCCCGAGCAGTACTTC. Residues: CASSQDYRGRRPEQYF.

V gene TRBV7-8 combines with J gene TRBJ1-1; TRBD1 matches at 8 bases. V trimming: 1 base; J trimming: 2 bases; junction bases outside the gene matches: 9. The CDR3 loop spans 17 amino acids. Germline-derived CDR1 and CDR2 are SGHVS and FQNEAQ. This chain's CDR3 is CASSLVDQGATNTEAFF. The CDR3, as DNA: TGTGCCAGCAGCTTAGTAGACCAGGGGGCTACAAACACTGAAGCTTTCTTT.

V and J are TRBV11-3 and TRBJ2-3, with D possibly TRBD2 on 6 matching bases. Germline CDR1 and CDR2: SGHNT and YENEEA. CDR3 length: 14 residues. V dropped 1 base and J dropped 6 bases, with 11 bases sitting between them. CDR3 amino acids: CASSLGTNMDTQYF. The CDR3 DNA reads as TGTGCCAGCAGCTTAGGGACTAACATGGATACGCAGTATTTT. Looking up the rest from reference TRBV11-3 and TRBJ2-3 gives the full variable domain: EAGVVQSPRYKIIEKKQPVAFWCNPISGHNTLYWYLQNLGQGPELLIRYENEEAVDDSQLPKDRFSAERLKGVDSTLKIQPAELGDSAVYLCASSLGTNMDTQYFGPGTRLTVL.

V and J are TRBV20-1 and TRBJ2-7, with D maybe TRBD1 (6 bases). The CDR3 covers 14 residues. V lost 6 bases, J lost 6 bases, and 21 bases lay in between. The V gene's germline CDR1 is DFQATT and CDR2 SNEGSKA (reference sequence). In DNA form, the CDR3 reads TGCAGTGCGTCAGGACAGTCCGGCTTCGGCGAGCAGTACTTC. Translated: CSASGQSGFGEQYF.

The chain recombines TRBV18 with TRBJ2-3; D uncertain. This CDR3 is built from 15 residues. V was shortened by 1 base and J by 3 bases, with 11 bases between the two germline ends. Germline CDR1 and CDR2: KGHSH and LQKENI. The chain's CDR3 is CASSPLASSTDTQYF. The CDR3 nucleotides are TGTGCCAGCTCACCACTGGCATCAAGTACAGATACGCAGTATTTT.

This clonotype has a handful of counts. V gene TRBV7-9 combines with J gene TRBJ2-7; D call uncertain. Germline V gives CDR1 SEHNR, CDR2 FQNEAQ (reference sequence). V was cut by 1 base and J by 0 bases, with 7 bases left in between. This CDR3 spans 14 amino acids. CDR3 sequence reads: CASSLEIDSYEQYF. The DNA of the CDR3 is TGTGCCAGCAGCTTAGAAATCGACTCCTACGAGCAGTACTTC.